This TCR beta chain comes out of a study of control samples from healthy donors and cancer patients. The method was immunoSEQ multiplex PCR; TCRdb's version includes in-frame clones alone and lacks a portion of them. The table includes about 98,000 clones, about 90% detected once. Germline-derived CDR1 and CDR2 are SGHRS and YFSETQ. The CDR3 is 13 amino acids. With 4 bases removed from V and 0 bases from J, the gap between germline ends came to 6 bases. Sequenced input: blood. The chain employs TRBV5-1 and TRBJ2-3; D gene uncertain. The TCR originated in a woman between 18 and 29 years old in good health. Written as DNA, the CDR3 is TGCGCCAGCAGCGATGACAGCACAGATACGCAGTATTTT. This translates into CASSDDSTDTQYF. Supplemented by reference TRBV5-1 and TRBJ2-3, the full variable domain reads KAGVTQTPRYLIKTRGQQVTLSCSPISGHRSVSWYQQTPGQGLQFLFEYFSETQRNKGNFPGRFSGRQFSNSRSEMNVSTLELGDSALYLCASSDDSTDTQYFGPGTRLTVL.